These T cell receptor beta chains were read from a single sample in a study of PD-L1 blockade in urothelial cancer. Profiling relied on immunoSEQ multiplex PCR, and the TCRdb table lists in-frame clones only, not all of them. Among about 52,000 clones, about three quarters were seen once, and the ten largest hold about 4.1%. This material consisted of PBMCs, taken around atezolizumab (anti-PD-L1) treatment. The receptors originated from a man between 65 and 85 years old with urothelial cancer. Both conserved end residues are part of each CDR3. D genes are given only for firm matches.

v_gene	d_gene	j_gene	CDR3aa
TRBV5-1	-	TRBJ1-3	CASSPGGSGNTIYF
TRBV5-1	TRBD1	TRBJ1-2	CASSRDRGWGYTF
TRBV7-2	TRBD2	TRBJ2-7	CASSALSSGPYEQYF
TRBV19	-	TRBJ1-4	CASSSQGPRNEKLFF
TRBV7-3	TRBD2	TRBJ2-1	CASSLSGGAINEQFF
TRBV28	TRBD2	TRBJ2-7	CASQPSGLSYEQYF
TRBV27	-	TRBJ2-3	CASSLDSGYPDTQYF
TRBV7-6	TRBD2	TRBJ2-1	CASSQTRAGVSNEQFF
TRBV28	-	TRBJ1-4	CASSPPTGLGEKLFF
TRBV9	TRBD2	TRBJ2-1	CASSSGLAGVNSYNEQFF
TRBV30	-	TRBJ1-5	CAWSVPQVLNQPQHF
TRBV9	TRBD1	TRBJ2-3	CASSARDRVGDTQYF
TRBV5-8	-	TRBJ2-7	CASSLRSVIRGHEQYF
TRBV10-3	TRBD1	TRBJ1-1	CAISRTGNTEAFF
TRBV5-4	-	TRBJ1-1	CASRLGGAIEAFF
TRBV5-1	TRBD1	TRBJ2-5	CASSSQGETQYF
TRBV5-6	-	TRBJ1-2	CASLGRGEGYGYTF
TRBV4-2	-	TRBJ1-5	CASSQEPGGVNQPQHF
TRBV6-5	-	TRBJ2-7	CASSYSALGSYEQYF
TRBV5-5	-	TRBJ1-2	CASSPGAGYGYTF
TRBV14	TRBD2	TRBJ2-2	CASSRRLGTSGRTNTGELFF
TRBV5-8	-	TRBJ2-7	CASSLGWTPEQYF
TRBV11-3	TRBD1	TRBJ2-3	CASSRQGLRTDTQYF
TRBV5-4	TRBD1	TRBJ2-5	CASSLGTGEKETQYF
TRBV28	-	TRBJ1-3	CASSFREGRRNTIYF
TRBV5-6	-	TRBJ1-2	CASSLGRWADTHYGYTF
TRBV28	TRBD2	TRBJ2-3	CASSPSGSGTDTQYF
TRBV10-3	TRBD2	TRBJ2-3	CAISGTSGSTDTQYF
TRBV18	-	TRBJ1-6	CASSPQNNSPLHF
TRBV25-1	TRBD2	TRBJ2-3	CASSESAGGKTQYF
TRBV4-3	TRBD1	TRBJ1-1	CASSLRTGGTEAFF
TRBV28	-	TRBJ2-1	CASMTATNEQFF
TRBV6-5	-	TRBJ2-7	CASSSQGGQYF
TRBV7-9	TRBD1	TRBJ1-2	CASSLSNRGLSGGYTF
TRBV4-1	TRBD1	TRBJ2-4	CASSQVMDRTNKNIQYF
TRBV5-6	TRBD2	TRBJ2-1	CASSFLAGAYNEQFF
TRBV5-1	TRBD1	TRBJ1-2	CASSDGQGNYGYTF
TRBV4-3	-	TRBJ2-7	CASSQDSRGLSYEQYF